This paragraph reports one T cell receptor beta chain. Its antigen is not known. The data are from a study of cytomegalovirus exposure and HLA in healthy donors. Study-wide background: One earlier analysis, a look at about 179 million T cells, found some 120 million unique TCR beta sequences. General study results and limits: Researchers counted around 160 TCR beta chains as cytomegalovirus-associated. Accurate prediction of HLA-A and HLA-B alleles (for most subjects) was reportedly achieved from TCR beta sequences.

The PCR ran on 60 Vbeta and 13 Jbeta primers. The protocol was immunoSEQ multiplex PCR, while the TCRdb copy is restricted to in-frame clones and leaves out a portion. The sample carries some 200,000 clones, 60% to 85% recorded once. This CDR3 has 15 amino acids. Germline V gene lookup returns CDR1 SGHTA and CDR2 FQGNSA. Trimming stripped 1 base from V and 4 bases from J, with 13 bases between. The rearrangement links TRBV7-2 to TRBJ1-2; a possible D gene is TRBD1 (6 bases). The TCR sequence derives from a girl aged 5-17 years in good health and CMV-seropositive. Sequenced sample: PBMCs. The CDR3 here is CASSLEGVRGYGYTF. CDR3 in DNA: TGTGCCAGCAGCTTAGAAGGGGTCAGGGGCTATGGCTACACCTTC.